Each of the 24 T cell receptor beta chains below was sequenced from the same sample in a study of graft-versus-host responses after intestinal transplantation. TCRdb's copy holds only in-frame clones and misses some; the assay was immunoSEQ multiplex PCR. The sample includes around 100,000 clones, 90% to 95% of them seen just once. The antigens these receptors bind are not known. The sequences come from unstimulated CD8+ T cells sorted from spleen or lymph node cells, collected before intestinal transplant. The origin of the receptors is a human donor who received an intestinal transplant.

This clone was seen only once. V gene TRBV11-2 combines with J gene TRBJ2-3; TRBD1 matches 9 bases. Germline trimming cut 5 bases from V and 4 bases from J; bases unmatched to any gene: 7. CDR1 and CDR2 from the germline V gene are SGHAT and FQNNGV. This CDR3 has 15 residues. CDR3 coding DNA: TGTGCCAGCAGCACCCTAACAGGGGGCCCAGATACGCAGTATTTT. It codes for CASSTLTGGPDTQYF.

The CDR3 reads CASPISPGLHEQFF. Written as DNA, the CDR3 is TGTGCCAGCCCGATAAGCCCAGGGTTACATGAGCAGTTCTTC. The chain joins TRBV21-1 to TRBJ2-1; the table assigns TRBD1, which was not confirmed against the DNA. TRBV21-1 is tagged as a pseudogene. The CDR3 totals 14 residues.

The CDR3 protein is CSVVFSGITYFKETQYF. The CDR3 DNA reads as TGCAGCGTTGTGTTCTCCGGGATCACGTACTTTAAAGAGACCCAGTACTTC. This chain connects TRBV29-1 to TRBJ2-5; TRBD2 is a possible D gene (5 bases). This CDR3 comprises 17 residues. V lost 4 bases, J lost 3 bases, and 24 bases lay in between. The germline V gene encodes CDR1 SQVTM and CDR2 ANQGSEA.

The rearrangement uses TRBV9 and TRBJ2-7; 9 nucleotides align to TRBD2. Unmatched junction bases numbered 6, after V lost 2 bases and J lost 3 bases. Germline V gives CDR1 SGDLS, CDR2 YYNGEE. CDR3 length: 15 residues. The DNA of the CDR3 is TGTGCCAGCAGCGTTGGCGGGGGGGGAGACTACGAGCAGTACTTC. It encodes CASSVGGGGDYEQYF.

The V gene is TRBV19, the J gene TRBJ1-1; 7 bases map to TRBD1. The length of the CDR3 is 14 residues. The J segment lost 2 bases and the V segment lost 5 bases, leaving 5 bases of the junction unmatched. From germline, CDR1 is LNHDA and CDR2 SQIVND (reference sequence). CDR3 residues: CASSPQGGNTEAFF. For the CDR3, the DNA is TGTGCCAGTAGTCCCCAAGGGGGCAACACTGAAGCTTTCTTT.

V and J are TRBV2 and TRBJ1-5; TRBD1 aligns across 10 bases. Germline V CDR1 and CDR2: SNHLY, FYNNEI. This CDR3 is built from 17 residues. The V and J ends lost 6 bases and 4 bases, in that order; junction bases with no gene match: 12. The chain's CDR3 is CASRALGDRGPNQPQHF. Written as DNA, the CDR3 is TGTGCCAGCAGGGCCCTCGGGGACAGGGGACCTAATCAGCCCCAGCATTTT.

This rearrangement joins TRBV6-1 to TRBJ2-2, with TRBD1 matching over 7 bases. The ends lost 6 bases at V and 0 bases at J; junction bases unmatched: 1. Germline V lookup: CDR1 MNHNS, CDR2 SASEGT. The CDR3 is 14 amino acids. CDR3 sequence reads: CASRQGANTGELFF. For the CDR3, the DNA is TGTGCCAGCAGGCAGGGGGCGAACACCGGGGAGCTGTTTTTT.

This chain uses TRBV30 with TRBJ2-5; TRBD2 agrees at 13 bases. The germline gives CDR1 GTSNPN, CDR2 SVGIG (reference sequence). CDR3 length: 15 amino acids. Germline trimming cut 4 bases from V and 4 bases from J; bases unmatched to any gene: 6. CDR3 residues: CAWNPGTSGTETQYF. CDR3 DNA: TGTGCCTGGAACCCGGGGACTAGCGGGACAGAGACCCAGTACTTC.

V usage is TRBV5-1 and J usage is TRBJ1-3, with D tentatively TRBD1 (5 bases). CDR1 is SGHRS and CDR2 is YFSETQ in the germline V gene. V was trimmed by 7 bases and J by 8 bases, leaving 22 bases between them. The CDR3 is 15 amino acids. This chain's CDR3 is CASAPPGRDSDTIYF. The DNA for the CDR3 is TGCGCCAGCGCCCCGCCGGGCAGGGATTCGGACACCATATATTTT.

The rearrangement uses TRBV4-1 and TRBJ1-6; D uncertain. Trimming stripped 11 bases from V and 6 bases from J, with 17 bases between. Germline values: CDR1 MGHRA, CDR2 YSYEKL. The CDR3 runs 14 residues. CDR3 nucleotide sequence: TGCGCCTCCCATCTGGCAGAGACTAATTCACCCCTCCACTTT. Translation: CASHLAETNSPLHF.

This rearrangement joins TRBV14 to TRBJ1-5; D remains unclear. The germline V gene has CDR1 SGHDN and CDR2 FVKESK. The CDR3 has 12 amino acids. Trimming cost V 1 base and J 3 bases, with 1 base left between them. In nucleotides, the CDR3 is TGTGCCAGCAGCCAAGCCAATCAGCCCCAGCATTTT. Its protein is CASSQANQPQHF.

The chain couples TRBV4-2 to TRBJ2-1; D possibly matches TRBD1 or TRBD2 (5 bases each). This CDR3 region has 16 residues. V lost 4 bases and J 7 bases, leaving 20 bases between the germline ends. CDR1 and CDR2 from the germline V gene are LGHNA and YNFKEQ. The chain's CDR3 is CASSPPVGWGFNEQFF. The CDR3 DNA is TGTGCCAGCAGCCCACCCGTGGGGTGGGGGTTTAATGAGCAGTTCTTC.

The rearrangement links TRBV5-4 to TRBJ2-5, with 7 bases lining up with TRBD2. The V gene end was trimmed by 3 bases and the J gene end by 3 bases; junction bases not matched to a gene: 11. This CDR3 has 16 amino acids. Germline V gives CDR1 SGHNT, CDR2 YYREEE (reference sequence). CDR3 loop: CASSWGGGTSEETQYF. The CDR3 DNA sequence: TGTGCCAGCAGCTGGGGGGGAGGGACTTCTGAAGAGACCCAGTACTTC.

The chain combines TRBV7-8 with TRBJ2-3; possibly TRBD2 for D (5 bases). The V gene lost 4 bases and the J gene lost 2 bases, with 16 bases spanning the gap. Germline V CDR1 and CDR2: SGHVS, FQNEAQ. CDR3 size: 16 residues. This CDR3 reads CASSSAGITVTDTQYF. CDR3 DNA: TGTGCCAGCAGCTCGGCCGGGATTACCGTCACAGATACGCAGTATTTT.

About this clone: Sequence at one end of the junction differs from germline and may be a read error. V gene TRBV11-2 combines with J gene TRBJ2-2, with 7 positions matching TRBD2. Germline CDR1 and CDR2: SGHAT and FQNNGV. CDR3 length: 15 amino acids. This CDR3 is CAGSLYASGAGELFF. The CDR3 DNA sequence: TGTGCCGGCAGCTTATATGCTAGCGGCGCCGGGGAGCTGTTTTTT.

The chain uses TRBV11-2 and TRBJ2-7, with TRBD2 matching 7 bases. Germline CDR1 reads SGHAT; CDR2 reads FQNNGV. Germline trimming cut 5 bases from V and 0 bases from J; bases unmatched to any gene: 10. The CDR3 covers 16 residues. CDR3 DNA sequence: TGTGCCAGCAGCCCCTGGCGGGCTAGCGGCTCCTACGAGCAGTACTTC. This codes for CASSPWRASGSYEQYF.

With regard to this clone: The sample has other DNA sequences that encode this CDR3 too. The chain uses TRBV4-1 and TRBJ2-1, with 10 bases fitting TRBD2. CDR3 length: 17 residues. Germline V gives CDR1 MGHRA, CDR2 YSYEKL. Germline trimming cut 3 bases from V and 2 bases from J; bases unmatched to any gene: 7. CDR3 in amino acids: CASSQGPLAGAYNEQFF. In DNA form, the CDR3 reads TGCGCCAGCAGCCAGGGTCCGCTAGCGGGAGCCTACAATGAGCAGTTCTTC.

The chain links TRBV11-2 to TRBJ1-1; weak D call: TRBD1 (5 bases). Trimming left V 8 bases short and J 7 bases short, with 11 bases between. In germline, CDR1 is SGHAT, CDR2 FQNNGV. This CDR3 comprises 11 residues. The CDR3 region is CASGGGFEAFF. Here the CDR3 DNA reads TGTGCCAGCGGGGGTGGATTTGAAGCTTTCTTT.

The gene calls are TRBV9 and TRBJ2-3; 9 bases line up with TRBD2. Per germline, CDR1 SGDLS and CDR2 YYNGEE. V gave up 0 bases and J gave up 2 bases; unmatched junction bases: 7. This CDR3 contains 17 residues. The CDR3 coding sequence is TGTGCCAGCAGCGTAGGGGAGGGACTAGCTTACACAGATACGCAGTATTTT. Encoded protein: CASSVGEGLAYTDTQYF.

The J gene is TRBJ2-2, the V gene TRBV4-1; D perhaps matches TRBD1 (6 bases). Germline loops: CDR1 MGHRA, CDR2 YSYEKL. This CDR3 contains 15 residues. Deletions cut 5 bases from V and 6 bases from J, with 16 bases between. The CDR3 here is CASSVRGVEAGELFF. The CDR3 nucleotides read TGCGCCAGCAGCGTCAGGGGCGTAGAAGCCGGGGAGCTGTTTTTT.

This clone has just one count. The chain recombines TRBV19 with TRBJ2-7, with D possibly TRBD1 on 6 matching bases. Between the trimmed V and J ends, which lost 3 bases and 1 base, there was a span of 13 bases. Germline CDR1 reads LNHDA; CDR2 reads SQIVND (reference sequence). The CDR3 has 15 amino acids. The chain's CDR3 is CASSIVLGQSYEQYF. The DNA for the CDR3 is TGTGCCAGTAGTATCGTTTTGGGACAATCCTACGAGCAGTACTTC.

The chain combines TRBV7-6 with TRBJ2-2, with D possibly TRBD2 on 6 matching bases. The ends were cut back, 4 bases at V and 4 bases at J, with 10 bases in the middle. Germline lookup yields CDR1 SGHVS and CDR2 FNYEAQ. There are 14 residues in the CDR3. The CDR3 reads CASSWRGGTGELFF. The DNA for the CDR3 is TGTGCCAGCAGCTGGAGGGGTGGCACCGGGGAGCTGTTTTTT.

This chain joins TRBV27 and TRBJ1-1, with D perhaps TRBD1 (5 bases). CDR3 length: 14 residues. V shed 5 bases and J shed 3 bases, with 13 bases lying between them. CDR1 MNHEY and CDR2 SMNVEV come from the germline V gene (reference sequence). This CDR3 reads CASSPSQGYTEAFF. In DNA form, the CDR3 reads TGTGCCAGCAGTCCCTCCCAGGGCTACACTGAAGCTTTCTTT.

The chain combines TRBV7-9 with TRBJ2-5, with TRBD2 matching over 10 bases. V gave up 11 bases and J gave up 5 bases; unmatched junction bases: 14. From germline, CDR1 is SEHNR and CDR2 FQNEAQ (reference sequence). The CDR3 totals 15 residues. The CDR3, as DNA: TGTGCCTCGCTTGTGAGCGGGGGGGCCGATGAGACCCAGTACTTC. Translation gives CASLVSGGADETQYF.